This TCR beta chain was recovered during a study of OX40 agonist ivuxolimab in advanced cancers. Measured with immunoSEQ multiplex PCR; TCRdb has only the in-frame clones, and not every one. The sample contains about 77,000 clones, over 85% of which appear only once. CDR1 SGHAT and CDR2 FQNNGV come from the germline V gene. The ends were cut back, 5 bases at V and 0 bases at J, with 15 bases in the middle. The CDR3 has 16 amino acids. Material: CD4+ or CD8+ T cells sorted from blood, obtained in a trial of the OX40 agonist ivuxolimab. The receptor's source is an adult with an advanced solid tumor such as melanoma, head and neck, liver or kidney cancer. The chain couples TRBV11-2 to TRBJ2-3, with D unresolved. CDR3 protein: CASSTRITPSTDTQYF. The CDR3 region has the DNA TGTGCCAGCAGCACCCGAATCACGCCAAGCACAGATACGCAGTATTTT.